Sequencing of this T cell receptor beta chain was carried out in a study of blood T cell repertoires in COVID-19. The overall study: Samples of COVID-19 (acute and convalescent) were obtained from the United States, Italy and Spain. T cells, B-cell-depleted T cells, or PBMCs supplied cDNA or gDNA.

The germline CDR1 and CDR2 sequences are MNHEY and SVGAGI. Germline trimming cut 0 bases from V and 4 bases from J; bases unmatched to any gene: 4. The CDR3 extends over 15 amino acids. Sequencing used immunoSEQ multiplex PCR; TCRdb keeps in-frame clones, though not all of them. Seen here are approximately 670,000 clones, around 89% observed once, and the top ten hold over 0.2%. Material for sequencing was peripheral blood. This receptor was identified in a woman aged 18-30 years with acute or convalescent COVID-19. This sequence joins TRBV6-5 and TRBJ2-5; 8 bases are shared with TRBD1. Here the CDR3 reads CASSYSGQGAETQYF. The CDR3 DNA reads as TGTGCCAGCAGTTACTCGGGTCAGGGGGCAGAGACCCAGTACTTC.